Below, one TCR beta chain is given with its context. At one end, the junction sequence differs from germline, possibly due to a read error. Patients from Seattle were sampled longitudinally, starting during active infection. How the authors handled the data: Reference gene primer amplification gave estimated nucleated cell counts. The assay was immunoSEQ multiplex PCR, and TCRdb's table has in-frame clones only and misses some. V and J calls and clone size are those listed in that table; D and trimming were worked out from the DNA. The top ten clones hold 5% to 6.5% of a sample with 200,000 to 250,000 clones, roughly 85% of them seen once. The sample comes from a study of blood T cell repertoires in COVID-19. This CDR3 is 14 amino acids long. Germline V gives CDR1 SSHAT, CDR2 FNYEAQ (reference sequence).

The chain recombines TRBV7-7 with TRBJ2-7; TRBD1 agrees at 8 bases. The TCR sequence derives from a man aged 50 to 59 with COVID-19, enrolled during active disease. Source material: peripheral blood. CDR3 nucleotides: TGTGCTAGCAGCTTAGGTGGACAGGGAACCGAGCAGTACTTC. Protein sequence: CASSLGGQGTEQYF.